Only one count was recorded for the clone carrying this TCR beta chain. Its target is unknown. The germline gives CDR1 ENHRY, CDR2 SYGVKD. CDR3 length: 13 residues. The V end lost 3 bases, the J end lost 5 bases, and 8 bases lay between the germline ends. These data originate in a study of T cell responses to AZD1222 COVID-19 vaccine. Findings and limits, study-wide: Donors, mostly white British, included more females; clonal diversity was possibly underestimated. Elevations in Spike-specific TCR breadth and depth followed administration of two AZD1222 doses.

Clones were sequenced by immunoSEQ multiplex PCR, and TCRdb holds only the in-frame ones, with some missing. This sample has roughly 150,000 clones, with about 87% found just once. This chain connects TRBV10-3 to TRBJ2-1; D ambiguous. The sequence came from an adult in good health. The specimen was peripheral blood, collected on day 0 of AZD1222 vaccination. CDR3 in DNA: TGTGCCATCAGTGATCAACTACACAATGAGCAGTTCTTC. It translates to CAISDQLHNEQFF.